The 9 T cell receptor beta chains listed next were all sequenced from one sample in a study of PD-1 blockade in classical Hodgkin lymphoma. Each of the patients experienced relapse following autologous stem cell transplantation, and their brentuximab vedotin exposure differed. The repertoire was sequenced with immunoSEQ multiplex PCR; TCRdb's copy has only in-frame clones and lacks some. This sample yields more than 20,000 clones, of which around 86% are seen a single time; 2.5% belongs to the top ten. Specimen: peripheral blood mononuclear cells (PBMCs), collected at baseline. These receptors all stem from a human donor with classical Hodgkin lymphoma.

The table lists this clone with a count of one. The gene calls are TRBV5-1 and TRBJ2-3; tentatively, D is TRBD2 (5 bases). Trimming left V 4 bases short and J 5 bases short, with 11 bases between. The CDR3 spans 13 residues. Per the germline V gene, CDR1 is SGHRS and CDR2 is YFSETQ. The CDR3 DNA sequence: TGCGCCAGCAGCGGTACGGGGTTAGATACGCAGTATTTT. It specifies CASSGTGLDTQYF.

V usage is TRBV5-1 and J usage is TRBJ2-1; TRBD2 agrees at 11 bases. This CDR3 is 16 amino acids long. V lost 2 bases and J lost 7; bases outside the gene matches: 8. Per germline, CDR1 SGHRS and CDR2 YFSETQ. CDR3 protein: CASSLFSGGAWNEQFF. The CDR3 coding sequence is TGCGCCAGCAGCTTATTTAGCGGGGGGGCCTGGAATGAGCAGTTCTTC.

The chain employs TRBV4-3 and TRBJ2-5, with 8 bases matching TRBD2. The CDR3 spans 19 residues. Trimming at V came to 2 bases and at J to 3 bases, leaving 17 bases not matched to a gene. CDR1 is LGHNA, CDR2 YSLEER, per germline. The CDR3 coding sequence is TGCGCCAGCAGCCAATCTACTAGCGGCCCAATGGGAAGTAAAGAGACCCAGTACTTC. Encoded protein: CASSQSTSGPMGSKETQYF.

This sequence joins TRBV7-2 and TRBJ2-3; perhaps TRBD2 as D (6 bases). Germline V gives CDR1 SGHTA, CDR2 FQGNSA. V lost 5 bases and J 6 bases, leaving 9 bases between the germline ends. CDR3 length: 12 amino acids. The CDR3, as DNA: TGTGCCAGCAGCCCCCGGGGGGATACGCAGTATTTT. Its protein is CASSPRGDTQYF.

J is TRBJ2-5 and V is TRBV6-6; maybe TRBD1 (6 bases). The V end lost 9 bases, the J end lost 5 bases, and 19 bases lay between the germline ends. CDR3 length: 14 residues. The germline CDR1 and CDR2 sequences are MNHNY and SVGAGI (reference sequence). The CDR3 region has the DNA TGTGCCAGTAAGGGGGACCCTAGTGGGGAGACCCAGTACTTC. Translation gives CASKGDPSGETQYF.

V is TRBV13 and J is TRBJ2-3; the match to TRBD2 covers 11 bases. Per the germline V gene, CDR1 is PRHDT and CDR2 is FYEKMQ (reference sequence). This CDR3 region has 15 residues. V was clipped by 3 bases and J by 3 bases; unmatched bases: 2. The CDR3 loop is CASSFSGGATDTQYF. The CDR3 region has the DNA TGTGCCAGCAGCTTTAGCGGGGGGGCGACAGATACGCAGTATTTT.

The rearrangement uses TRBV19 and TRBJ2-1; 14 nucleotides agree with TRBD2. Germline CDR1 and CDR2: LNHDA and SQIVND (reference sequence). The V segment lost 5 bases and the J segment 11 bases; nucleotides outside the gene matches: 11. The CDR3 contains 16 residues. Written as DNA, the CDR3 is TGTGCCAGTAGTCCCAGGACTAGCGGGGGGCTTTTTCAGCAGTTCTTC. This sequence encodes CASSPRTSGGLFQQFF.

This clone was observed a few times. This sequence joins TRBV14 and TRBJ2-2; D not certain. In germline, CDR1 is SGHDN, CDR2 FVKESK. V dropped 5 bases and J dropped 7 bases, with 8 bases sitting between them. The CDR3 is 12 amino acids. The CDR3: CASSGPGGELFF. The CDR3 coding sequence is TGTGCCAGCAGCGGTCCCGGCGGGGAGCTGTTTTTT.

The chain joins TRBV6-1 to TRBJ2-1; no clear D gene. Trimming removed 6 bases at V and 8 bases at J, with 8 bases between. The CDR3 runs to 11 residues. CDR1 and CDR2 from the germline V gene are MNHNS and SASEGT. In DNA form, the CDR3 reads TGTGCCAGCAGCGAGTACTATGAGCAGTTCTTC. Protein: CASSEYYEQFF.